The 9 T cell receptor beta chains below come from one sample, sequenced in a study of T cell repertoires in cytomegalovirus infection. TCRdb re-called the reads with MiXCR, one entry per CDR3 protein. This repertoire shows fewer than 200,000 distinct CDR3 sequences, 20% to 25% found once; its top ten account for about 25%. Their antigens are not known. The specimen comprised CD8+ T cells from cultured PBMCs, sampled from culture after CMV antigen stimulation. These receptors were taken from a human donor in good health (CMV status not recorded). Some clones in this sample may be carry-over from other donors' samples.

This clonotype was detected only a few times. The chain couples TRBV4-3 to TRBJ1-3, with D perhaps matching TRBD1 (5 bases). The V end lost 1 base, the J end lost 2 bases, and 12 bases lay between the germline ends. The CDR3 has 16 amino acids. CDR1 is LGHNA, CDR2 YSLEER, per germline. CDR3 coding DNA: TGCGCCAGCAGCCAAGGCAGCGAGGGGACTGGAAACACCATATATTTT. Residues: CASSQGSEGTGNTIYF.

The V and J genes are TRBV12-3 or TRBV12-4 and TRBJ1-1, with D possibly TRBD1 on 5 matching bases. V dropped 6 bases and J dropped 4 bases, with 12 bases sitting between them. There are 13 residues in the CDR3. The CDR3: CASSLGPGTEAFF. CDR3 sequence (DNA): TGTGCCAGCAGCTTGGGGCCGGGCACTGAAGCTTTCTTT.

J is TRBJ2-3 and V is TRBV6-1, with D maybe TRBD1 (6 bases). CDR3 length: 13 amino acids. Trimming took off 4 bases at V and 13 bases at J, with 18 bases between the two ends. Germline loops: CDR1 MNHNS, CDR2 SASEGT. In DNA, the CDR3 is TGTGCCAGCAGTGGGACCGGACAGATGTACGAGTATTTT. Translated, it gives CASSGTGQMYEYF.

The chain recombines TRBV7-2 with TRBJ1-3; 9 bases are a match to TRBD1. Germline-derived CDR1 and CDR2 are SGHTA and FQGNSA. The V and J ends lost 7 bases and 1 base, in that order; junction bases with no gene match: 8. CDR3 length: 16 amino acids. CDR3 loop: CASTDRDRASGNTIYF. CDR3 sequence (DNA): TGTGCCAGCACAGACCGGGACAGGGCATCTGGAAACACCATATATTTT. The variable domain in full, completed from reference TRBV7-2 and TRBJ1-3, reads GAGVSQSPSNKVTEKGKDVELRCDPISGHTALYWYRQSLGQGLEFLIYFQGNSAPDKSGLPSDRFSAERTGGSVSTLTIQRTQQEDSAVYLCASTDRDRASGNTIYFGEGSWLTVV.

This clonotype has just a few counts. The rearrangement uses TRBV28 and TRBJ1-2; 8 bases match TRBD1. The V segment lost 6 bases and the J segment 4 bases; nucleotides outside the gene matches: 13. Germline CDR1 MDHEN, CDR2 SYDVKM. This CDR3 comprises 16 residues. The CDR3 is CASRPRDRSLLYGYTF. The CDR3, as DNA: TGTGCCAGCAGGCCCCGGGACAGGAGCCTTCTCTATGGCTACACCTTC.

The V gene is TRBV6-5, the J gene TRBJ1-1; TRBD1 is a possible D gene (5 bases). Germline V gene sequence: CDR1 MNHEY, CDR2 SVGAGI. The CDR3 sequence is 15 residues long. V was cut by 5 bases and J by 4 bases, with 17 bases left in between. CDR3 sequence (DNA): TGTGCCAGCAGTCCCTCCTGGGGGTCGGGCACTGAAGCTTTCTTT. Amino acid sequence: CASSPSWGSGTEAFF.

This clonotype was detected a few times. The genes are TRBV6-1 and TRBJ2-1; a weak D match, TRBD2 (5 bases). In germline, CDR1 is MNHNS, CDR2 SASEGT. This CDR3 region has 15 residues. Deletions cut 4 bases from V and 4 bases from J, with 14 bases between. CDR3: CASSGKPGLYNEQFF. In nucleotides, the CDR3 is TGTGCCAGCAGTGGAAAGCCGGGGTTATACAATGAGCAGTTCTTC.

This clonotype has just a few counts. This chain connects TRBV25-1 to TRBJ1-6, with D perhaps matching TRBD1 (5 bases). V was trimmed by 2 bases and J by 7 bases, leaving 12 bases between them. The V gene's germline CDR1 is MGHDK and CDR2 SYGVNS. The length of the CDR3 is 15 residues. Here the CDR3 DNA reads TGTGCCAGCAGTGAAAGTAGGGGAAAGAATTCACCCCTCCACTTT. Amino acids: CASSESRGKNSPLHF. Variable domain in full (rest from reference TRBV25-1 and TRBJ1-6): EADIYQTPRYLVIGTGKKITLECSQTMGHDKMYWYQQDPGMELHLIHYSYGVNSTEKGDLSSESTVSRIRTEHFPLTLESARPSHTSQYLCASSESRGKNSPLHFGNGTRLTVT.

This clonotype was observed a handful of times. J is TRBJ2-3 and V is TRBV7-2, with D possibly TRBD2 on 7 matching bases. Germline CDR1 reads SGHTA; CDR2 reads FQGNSA. The germline V and J ends were trimmed by 5 bases and 4 bases, with 16 bases remaining between them. The CDR3 has 15 amino acids. CDR3: CASSLRGAGADTQYF. Here the CDR3 DNA reads TGTGCCAGCAGCCTAAGGGGGGCGGGGGCAGATACGCAGTATTTT.